Each of the 2 T cell receptor beta chains below was sequenced from the same sample in a study of technical replicates of blood from a handful of donors. Generated by immunoSEQ multiplex PCR, the TCRdb table keeps only in-frame clones and is missing some. The sample carries around 92,000 clones, 95% recorded once. The specimen sequenced was T cells isolated from PBMCs. These receptors all stem from a human donor in good health.

The chain couples TRBV7-2 to TRBJ2-1; TRBD2 matches at 9 bases. V lost 5 bases, J lost 2 bases, and 7 bases stayed unmatched. The CDR3 consists of 16 residues. The V gene's germline CDR1 is SGHTA and CDR2 FQGNSA. The CDR3 bases are TGTGCCAGCAGCCCCTACCAGCGGGGGGCCTACAATGAGCAGTTCTTC. It translates to CASSPYQRGAYNEQFF.

The chain couples TRBV28 to TRBJ2-7; 10 positions agree with TRBD1. Germline trimming cut 4 bases from V and 5 bases from J; bases unmatched to any gene: 8. Germline V CDR1 and CDR2: MDHEN, SYDVKM. The CDR3 covers 15 residues. The CDR3 loop is CASSSRQGAVDEQYF. DNA for the CDR3: TGTGCCAGCAGTTCGCGACAGGGGGCTGTGGACGAGCAGTACTTC.